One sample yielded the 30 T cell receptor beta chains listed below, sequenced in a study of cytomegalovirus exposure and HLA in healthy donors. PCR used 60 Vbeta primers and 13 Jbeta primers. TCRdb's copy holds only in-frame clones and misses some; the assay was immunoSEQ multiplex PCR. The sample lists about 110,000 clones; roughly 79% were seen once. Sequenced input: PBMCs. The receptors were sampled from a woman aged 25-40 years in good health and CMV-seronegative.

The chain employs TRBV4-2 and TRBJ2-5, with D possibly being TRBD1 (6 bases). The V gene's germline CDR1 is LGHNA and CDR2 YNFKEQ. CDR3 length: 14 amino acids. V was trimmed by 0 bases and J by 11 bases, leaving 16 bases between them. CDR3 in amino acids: CASSQDLTDSVQYF. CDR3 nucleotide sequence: TGTGCCAGCAGCCAAGATCTTACGGACAGCGTGCAGTACTTC.

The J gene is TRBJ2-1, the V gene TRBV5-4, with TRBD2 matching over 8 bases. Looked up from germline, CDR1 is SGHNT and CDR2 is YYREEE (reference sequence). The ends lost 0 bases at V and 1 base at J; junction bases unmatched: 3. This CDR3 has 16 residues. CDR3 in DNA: TGTGCCAGCAGCTTGGGCGGCGGGAGGTCCTACAATGAGCAGTTCTTC. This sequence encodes CASSLGGGRSYNEQFF.

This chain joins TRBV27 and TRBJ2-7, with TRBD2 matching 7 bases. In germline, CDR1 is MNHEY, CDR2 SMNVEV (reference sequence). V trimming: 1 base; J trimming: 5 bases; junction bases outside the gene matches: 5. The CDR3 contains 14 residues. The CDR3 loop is CASSLWAGVNEQYF. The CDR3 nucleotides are TGTGCCAGCAGTTTATGGGCGGGAGTAAACGAGCAGTACTTC.

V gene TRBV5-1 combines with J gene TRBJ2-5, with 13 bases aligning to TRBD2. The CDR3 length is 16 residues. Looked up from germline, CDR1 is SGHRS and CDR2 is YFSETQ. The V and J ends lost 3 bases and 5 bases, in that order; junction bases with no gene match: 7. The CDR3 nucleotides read TGCGCCAGCAGCTGGGGACTAGCGGGACAGGGTGAGACCCAGTACTTC. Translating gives CASSWGLAGQGETQYF. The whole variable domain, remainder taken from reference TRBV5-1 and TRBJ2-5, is KAGVTQTPRYLIKTRGQQVTLSCSPISGHRSVSWYQQTPGQGLQFLFEYFSETQRNKGNFPGRFSGRQFSNSRSEMNVSTLELGDSALYLCASSWGLAGQGETQYFGPGTRLLVL.

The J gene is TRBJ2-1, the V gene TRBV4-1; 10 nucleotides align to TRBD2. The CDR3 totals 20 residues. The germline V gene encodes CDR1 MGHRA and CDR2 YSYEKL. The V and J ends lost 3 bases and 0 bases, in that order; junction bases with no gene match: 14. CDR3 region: CASSQVKTEAGGSSYNEQFF. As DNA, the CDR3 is TGCGCCAGCAGCCAGGTGAAGACCGAAGCGGGAGGGAGCTCCTACAATGAGCAGTTCTTC.

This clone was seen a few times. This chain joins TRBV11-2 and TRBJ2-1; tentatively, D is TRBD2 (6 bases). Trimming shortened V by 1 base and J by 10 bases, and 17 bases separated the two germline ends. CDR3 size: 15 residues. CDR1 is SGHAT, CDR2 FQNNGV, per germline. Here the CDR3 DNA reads TGTGCCAGCAGCTTAGCTGGCGGGAAGGGTGGAGAGCAGTTCTTC. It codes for CASSLAGGKGGEQFF.

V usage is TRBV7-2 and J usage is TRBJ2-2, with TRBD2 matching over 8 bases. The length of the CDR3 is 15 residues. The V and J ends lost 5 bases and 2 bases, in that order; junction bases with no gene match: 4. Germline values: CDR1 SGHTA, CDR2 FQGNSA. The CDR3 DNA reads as TGTGCCAGCAGCCCAATAGCGGGAAACACCGGGGAGCTGTTTTTT. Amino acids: CASSPIAGNTGELFF.

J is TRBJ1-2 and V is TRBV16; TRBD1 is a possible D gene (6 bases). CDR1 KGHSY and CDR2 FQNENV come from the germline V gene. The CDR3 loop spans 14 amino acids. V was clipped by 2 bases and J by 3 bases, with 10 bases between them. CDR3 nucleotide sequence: TGTGCCAGCAGCCAAAGAGCAGGGGACTATGGCTACACCTTC. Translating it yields CASSQRAGDYGYTF.

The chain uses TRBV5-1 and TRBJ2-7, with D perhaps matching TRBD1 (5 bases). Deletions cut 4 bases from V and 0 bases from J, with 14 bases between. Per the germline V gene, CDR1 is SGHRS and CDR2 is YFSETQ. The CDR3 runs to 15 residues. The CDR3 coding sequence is TGCGCCAGCAGCACCTATCCTGACAGCTCCTACGAGCAGTACTTC. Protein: CASSTYPDSSYEQYF.

Here the CDR3 reads CAWRRQGSYGTQYF. The CDR3 nucleotides are TGTGCCTGGCGGAGACAGGGCTCCTATGGTACGCAGTATTTT. The chain combines TRBV30 with TRBJ2-3, with TRBD1 matching over 7 bases. The germline gives CDR1 GTSNPN, CDR2 SVGIG (reference sequence). The J segment lost 8 bases and the V segment lost 5 bases, leaving 13 bases of the junction unmatched. CDR3 length: 14 amino acids.

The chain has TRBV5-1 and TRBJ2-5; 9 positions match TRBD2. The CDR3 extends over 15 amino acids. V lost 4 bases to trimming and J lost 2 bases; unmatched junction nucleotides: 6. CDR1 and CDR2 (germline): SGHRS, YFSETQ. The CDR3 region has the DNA TGCGCCAGCAGCCCACGGACTAGCGCACAAGAGACCCAGTACTTC. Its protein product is CASSPRTSAQETQYF. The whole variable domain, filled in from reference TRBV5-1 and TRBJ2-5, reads KAGVTQTPRYLIKTRGQQVTLSCSPISGHRSVSWYQQTPGQGLQFLFEYFSETQRNKGNFPGRFSGRQFSNSRSEMNVSTLELGDSALYLCASSPRTSAQETQYFGPGTRLLVL.

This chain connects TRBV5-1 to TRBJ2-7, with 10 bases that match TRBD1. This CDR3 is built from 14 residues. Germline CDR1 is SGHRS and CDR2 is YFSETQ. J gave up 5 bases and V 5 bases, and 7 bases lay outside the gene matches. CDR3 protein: CASSPGQGMDEQYF. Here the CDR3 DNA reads TGCGCCAGCAGTCCGGGACAGGGGATGGACGAGCAGTACTTC.

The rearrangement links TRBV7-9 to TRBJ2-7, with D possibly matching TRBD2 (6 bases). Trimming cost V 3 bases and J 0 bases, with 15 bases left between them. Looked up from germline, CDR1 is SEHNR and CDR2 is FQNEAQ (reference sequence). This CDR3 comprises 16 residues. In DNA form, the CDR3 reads TGTGCCAGCAGCTTGGGTGCGGGGAGTTACTCCTACGAGCAGTACTTC. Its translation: CASSLGAGSYSYEQYF.

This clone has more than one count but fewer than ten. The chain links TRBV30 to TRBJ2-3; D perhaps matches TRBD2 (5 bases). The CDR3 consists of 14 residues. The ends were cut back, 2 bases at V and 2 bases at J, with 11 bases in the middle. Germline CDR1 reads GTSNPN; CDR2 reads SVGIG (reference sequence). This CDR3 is CAWSLAGLTDTQYF. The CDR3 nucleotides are TGTGCCTGGAGTCTTGCGGGCCTCACAGATACGCAGTATTTT.

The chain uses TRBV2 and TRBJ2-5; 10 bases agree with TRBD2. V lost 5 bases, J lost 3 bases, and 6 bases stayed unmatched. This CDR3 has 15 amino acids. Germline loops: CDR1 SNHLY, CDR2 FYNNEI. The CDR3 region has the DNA TGTGCCAGCAGTTACCTAACTAGCGGGAAAGAGACCCAGTACTTC. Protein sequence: CASSYLTSGKETQYF. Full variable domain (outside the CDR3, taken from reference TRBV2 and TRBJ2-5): EPEVTQTPSHQVTQMGQEVILRCVPISNHLYFYWYRQILGQKVEFLVSFYNNEISEKSEIFDDQFSVERPDGSNFTLKIRSTKLEDSAMYFCASSYLTSGKETQYFGPGTRLLVL.

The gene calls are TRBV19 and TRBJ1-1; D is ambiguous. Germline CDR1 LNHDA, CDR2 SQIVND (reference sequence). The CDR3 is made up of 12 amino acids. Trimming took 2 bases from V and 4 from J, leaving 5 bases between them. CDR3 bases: TGTGCCAGTAGTATAAGAGGCACTGAAGCTTTCTTT. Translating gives CASSIRGTEAFF.

The CDR3 bases are TGCGCCAGCTCACTAGCGGGAGGGGTATACGAGCAGTACTTC. Translating gives CASSLAGGVYEQYF. This chain connects TRBV5-1 to TRBJ2-7; 13 nucleotides match TRBD2. The CDR3 has 14 amino acids. Germline-derived CDR1 and CDR2 are SGHRS and YFSETQ. Losses at the gene ends were 7 bases for V and 4 bases for J; bases not matched to a gene: 5.

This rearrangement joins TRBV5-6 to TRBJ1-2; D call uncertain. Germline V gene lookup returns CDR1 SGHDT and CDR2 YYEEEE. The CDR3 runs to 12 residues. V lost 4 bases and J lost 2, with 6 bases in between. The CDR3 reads CASSGQNYGYTF. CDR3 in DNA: TGTGCCAGCAGCGGCCAAAACTATGGCTACACCTTC.

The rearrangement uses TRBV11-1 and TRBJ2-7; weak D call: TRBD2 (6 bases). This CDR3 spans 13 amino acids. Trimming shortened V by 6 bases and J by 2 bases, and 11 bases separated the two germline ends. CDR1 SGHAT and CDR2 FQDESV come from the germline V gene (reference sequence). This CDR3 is CASRVPGAYEQYF. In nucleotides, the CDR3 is TGTGCCAGCAGAGTACCGGGAGCCTACGAGCAGTACTTC.

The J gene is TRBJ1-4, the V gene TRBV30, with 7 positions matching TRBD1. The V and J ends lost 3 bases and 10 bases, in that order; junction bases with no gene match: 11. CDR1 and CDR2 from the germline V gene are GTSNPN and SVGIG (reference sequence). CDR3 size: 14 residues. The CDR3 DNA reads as TGTGCCTGGAGCCATTCACAGGGGTCGGGAAAACTGTTTTTT. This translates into CAWSHSQGSGKLFF.

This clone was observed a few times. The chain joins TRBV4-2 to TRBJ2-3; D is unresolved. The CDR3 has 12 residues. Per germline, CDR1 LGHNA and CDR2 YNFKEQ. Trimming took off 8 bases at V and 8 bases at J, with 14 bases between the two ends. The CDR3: CASGFGGVTQYF. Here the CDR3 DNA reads TGTGCCAGCGGCTTTGGCGGAGTTACGCAGTATTTT.

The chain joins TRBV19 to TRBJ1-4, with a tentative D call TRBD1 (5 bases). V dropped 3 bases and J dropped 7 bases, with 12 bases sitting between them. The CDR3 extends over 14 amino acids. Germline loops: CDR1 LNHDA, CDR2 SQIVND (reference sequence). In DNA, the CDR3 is TGTGCCAGTAGTATGGGGGGAGTTGGTGAAAAACTGTTTTTT. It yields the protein CASSMGGVGEKLFF.

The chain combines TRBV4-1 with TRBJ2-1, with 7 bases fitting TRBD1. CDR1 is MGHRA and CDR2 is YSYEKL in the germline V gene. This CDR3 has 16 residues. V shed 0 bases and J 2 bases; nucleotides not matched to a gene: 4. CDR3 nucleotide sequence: TGCGCCAGCAGCCAAGATCCGGGACAGACCTACAATGAGCAGTTCTTC. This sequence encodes CASSQDPGQTYNEQFF.

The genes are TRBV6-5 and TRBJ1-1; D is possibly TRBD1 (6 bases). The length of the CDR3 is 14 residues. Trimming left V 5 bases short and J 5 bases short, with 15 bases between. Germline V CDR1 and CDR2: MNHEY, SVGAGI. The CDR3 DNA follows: TGTGCCAGCAGTAGAGGGGGTATACTGACTGAAGCTTTCTTT. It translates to CASSRGGILTEAFF.

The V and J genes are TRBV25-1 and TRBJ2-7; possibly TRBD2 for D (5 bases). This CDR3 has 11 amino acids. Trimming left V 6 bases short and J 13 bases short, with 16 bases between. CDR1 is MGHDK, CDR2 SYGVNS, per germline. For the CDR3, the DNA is TGTGCCAGCAGCCAAGGCCTCGGGGAATACTTC. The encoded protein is CASSQGLGEYF.

CDR3 DNA: TGTGCCAGCCGCCTCGTCCGGGTCCACACCGGGGAGCTGTTTTTT. It yields the protein CASRLVRVHTGELFF. This chain uses TRBV2 with TRBJ2-2; D gene ambiguous. Between the trimmed V and J ends, which lost 8 bases and 3 bases, there was a span of 16 bases. Per the germline V gene, CDR1 is SNHLY and CDR2 is FYNNEI. This CDR3 contains 15 residues.

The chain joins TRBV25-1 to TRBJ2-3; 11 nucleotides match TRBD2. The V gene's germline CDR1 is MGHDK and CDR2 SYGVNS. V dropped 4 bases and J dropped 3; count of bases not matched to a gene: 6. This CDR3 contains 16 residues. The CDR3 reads CASSVLSGRATDTQYF. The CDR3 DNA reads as TGTGCCAGCAGTGTGCTTAGCGGGAGGGCAACAGATACGCAGTATTTT.

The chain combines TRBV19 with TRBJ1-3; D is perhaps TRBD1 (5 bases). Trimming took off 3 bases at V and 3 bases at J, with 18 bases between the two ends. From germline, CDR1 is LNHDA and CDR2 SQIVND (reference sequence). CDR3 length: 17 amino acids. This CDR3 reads CASSMSRRGFFGNTIYF. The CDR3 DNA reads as TGTGCCAGTAGTATGAGCCGGAGGGGTTTCTTTGGAAACACCATATATTTT.

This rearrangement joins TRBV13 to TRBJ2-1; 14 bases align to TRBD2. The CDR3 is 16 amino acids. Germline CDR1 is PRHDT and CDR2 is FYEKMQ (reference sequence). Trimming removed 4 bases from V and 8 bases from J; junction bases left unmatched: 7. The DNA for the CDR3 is TGTGCCAGCAGCTCTCTGGGACTAGCGGGAGAAGATGAGCAGTTCTTC. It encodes CASSSLGLAGEDEQFF.

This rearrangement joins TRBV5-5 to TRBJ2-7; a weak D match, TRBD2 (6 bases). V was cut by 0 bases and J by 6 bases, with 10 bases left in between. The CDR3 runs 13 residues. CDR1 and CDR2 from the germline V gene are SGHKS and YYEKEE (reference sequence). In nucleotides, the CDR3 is TGTGCCAGCAGCTTGGACTTGGGGGGCGAGCAGTACTTC. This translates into CASSLDLGGEQYF.